The rows below give T cell receptor beta chains drawn from one sample of a study of cytomegalovirus exposure and HLA in healthy donors. Here immunoSEQ multiplex PCR was the method, and the copy in TCRdb shows in-frame clones only, minus some. Its table records around 100,000 clones. Sequencing was performed on PBMCs. These TCRs come from a man aged 25 to 40 in good health and CMV-seronegative. Both conserved end residues are part of each CDR3. A D gene is named only where the DNA matches it firmly.

J,V,D,DNA,CDR3
TRBJ1-5,TRBV5-1,TRBD1,TGCGCCAGCAGCTTGGCCGGGACAGTCAATCAGCCCCAGCATTTT,CASSLAGTVNQPQHF
TRBJ2-3,TRBV7-7,TRBD2,TGTGCCAGCAGTCCTCGACTAGCGGGGGCTCTCACAGATACGCAGTATTTT,CASSPRLAGALTDTQYF
TRBJ2-5,TRBV27,NA,TGTGCCAGCAGTCCGTTGCCCTCCAGGGGAACGGAGACCCAGTACTTC,CASSPLPSRGTETQYF
TRBJ2-7,TRBV7-7,NA,TGTGCCAGCAGCTCGCGCGAGCAGTACTTC,CASSSREQYF
TRBJ2-3,TRBV5-6,TRBD1,TGTGCCAGCAGCATAGGGACAGGGGGAAACACAGATACGCAGTATTTT,CASSIGTGGNTDTQYF
TRBJ2-5,TRBV5-1,NA,TGCGCCAGCAGCTTGGGAGGGTTTTTAGAGACCCAGTACTTC,CASSLGGFLETQYF
TRBJ1-2,TRBV12-5,TRBD1,TGTGCTAGTGGTTACCCCCCCAGACAGGGTGAGGGCGGCTACACCTTC,CASGYPPRQGEGGYTF
TRBJ2-7,TRBV7-2,TRBD2,TGTGCCAGCAGCCCTACCCCGGGACTAGGTCATGAAGAGCAGTACTTC,CASSPTPGLGHEEQYF
TRBJ2-7,TRBV2,TRBD2,TGTGCCAGCAGAAGGCTAGCGGGGGTCGTCTACGAGCAGTACTTC,CASRRLAGVVYEQYF
TRBJ2-7,TRBV10-3,TRBD1,TGTGCCTCCCTGAGATCCGGGACAGGGGCCGAGCAGTACTTC,CASLRSGTGAEQYF
TRBJ2-7,TRBV5-4,NA,TGTGCCAGCAGCCAACGCCGGGGGGCTGACGAGCAGTACTTC,CASSQRRGADEQYF
TRBJ1-2,TRBV19,NA,TGTGCCAGTACCGACAGTCTTTATTACTATGGCTACACCTTC,CASTDSLYYYGYTF
TRBJ2-7,TRBV6-5,NA,TGTGCCAGCAGCAAGGGGGTTGGCGAGCAGTACTTC,CASSKGVGEQYF
TRBJ1-1,TRBV6-1,NA,TGTGCCAGCATTCGTAGTCAGGGATGGGGAACTGAAGCTTTCTTT,CASIRSQGWGTEAFF
TRBJ1-4,TRBV19,NA,TGTGCCAGTAGTACTCTAGGCGGAAAACTGTTTTTT,CASSTLGGKLFF
TRBJ1-5,TRBV21-1,NA,TGTGCCAGGCCCCCACCCGGGTTGGAGTCTCATAGCAATCAGCCCCAGCATTTT,CARPPPGLESHSNQPQHF
TRBJ1-5,TRBV9,TRBD1,TGTGCCAGCAGCGCAACCGGGACAGCGAATCAGCCCCAGCATTTT,CASSATGTANQPQHF
TRBJ1-3,TRBV2,NA,TGTGCCAGCAGTGAGAGCGCAGGGACTGTAAACACCATATATTTT,CASSESAGTVNTIYF
TRBJ2-6,TRBV2,NA,TGTGCCAGCATCCTACTTACGGGCTCTGGGGCCAACGTCCTGACTTTC,CASILLTGSGANVLTF
TRBJ2-1,TRBV5-5,TRBD2,TGTGCCAGCAGCCGAACTAGCGGGGGGTACGATGAGCAGTTCTTC,CASSRTSGGYDEQFF
TRBJ2-7,TRBV2,NA,TGTGCCAGCAGTGAAAGGGGGACCTCCAGGGACGAGCAGTACTTC,CASSERGTSRDEQYF
TRBJ2-5,TRBV5-1,NA,TGCGCCAGCAGCTTGTTAGCTGGGGAGACCCAGTACTTC,CASSLLAGETQYF
TRBJ1-5,TRBV15,NA,TGTGCCACCAGCAGAGTGACAGGCCAGATACCCCAGCATTTT,CATSRVTGQIPQHF
TRBJ1-2,TRBV5-6,NA,TGTGCCAGCAGCATGGACGCCTATTATGGCTACACCTTC,CASSMDAYYGYTF
TRBJ2-7,TRBV5-1,NA,TGCGCCAGCAGCTTGGGACCCTTACAGGCCTCCTACGAGCAGTACTTC,CASSLGPLQASYEQYF
TRBJ2-1,TRBV7-9,TRBD1,TGTGCCAGCAGCCAAGGACAGGGGCAGGGCTCCTACAATGAGCAGTTCTTC,CASSQGQGQGSYNEQFF
TRBJ2-5,TRBV4-2,TRBD2,TGTGCCAGCAGCCAAGGCCCCGTGAGTAGCGGGGGAAAGACCCAGTACTTC,CASSQGPVSSGGKTQYF
TRBJ1-2,TRBV2,TRBD1,TGTGCCAGCAGTGAAGGGACAGGGGGGAATGGCTACACCTTC,CASSEGTGGNGYTF
TRBJ2-1,TRBV5-1,NA,TGCGCCAGCAGCTTGCGGGACGGGGGCTCCTACAATGAGCAGTTCTTC,CASSLRDGGSYNEQFF
TRBJ2-5,TRBV7-8,NA,TGTGCCAGCAGCGTGCACCCACCGGGTCCTTTAGGAGAGACCCAGTACTTC,CASSVHPPGPLGETQYF
TRBJ2-7,TRBV19,TRBD1,TGTGCCAGTAGGGGACAGGGTCGTTACGAGCAGTACTTC,CASRGQGRYEQYF
TRBJ1-2,TRBV28,NA,TGTGCCAGCAACCCGGAGAGTCGGAGTGACGGCTACACCTTC,CASNPESRSDGYTF
TRBJ2-5,TRBV30,TRBD1,TGTGCCTGGTCGAGACAGGGGGGATTGGTAGAGCAGTACTTC,CAWSRQGGLVEQYF
TRBJ1-2,TRBV6-1,NA,TGTGCCAGCACTCGGCAGGTAGCTAACTATGGCTACACCTTC,CASTRQVANYGYTF
TRBJ2-2,TRBV19,NA,TGTGCCAGTAGATCAAGAACGGCTAGCGACGCGAACACCGGGGAGCTGTTTTTT,CASRSRTASDANTGELFF
TRBJ1-1,TRBV2,TRBD1,TGTGCCAGCAGCCAACAGGGGGCAGCTGAAGCTTTCTTT,CASSQQGAAEAFF
TRBJ1-3,TRBV19,NA,TGTGCCAGTACACCCGGACCAGGGGTCTCTGGAAACACCATATATTTT,CASTPGPGVSGNTIYF
TRBJ2-1,TRBV12-5,TRBD2,TGTGCTAGTTCCTATAGACTAGCCAATGAGCAGTTCTTC,CASSYRLANEQFF
TRBJ2-3,TRBV29-1,NA,TGCAGCGTTGTCCATGAGAGCACAGATACGCAGTATTTT,CSVVHESTDTQYF
TRBJ1-4,TRBV2,NA,TGTGCCAGCAGGAAGGAGCAGGGTGGCGAAAAACTGTTTTTT,CASRKEQGGEKLFF
TRBJ1-2,TRBV5-5,NA,TGTGCCAGCAGCTTGGAGAGGAGGGAGCTGGGCTATGGCTACACCTTC,CASSLERRELGYGYTF